This passage covers 15 T cell receptor beta chains from one sample sequenced in a study of shared clonotypes between healthy human individuals. This table comes from immunoSEQ multiplex PCR, and its TCRdb copy is limited to in-frame clones, with some not included. Among roughly 1,600,000 clones, 98% were seen once, and the ten largest hold 0.36%. Sequencing was performed on naive CD4+ T cells sorted from blood. Subset: CD45RA+ positively selected. The origin of the receptors is a man aged 30-40 years in good health.

J is TRBJ2-7 and V is TRBV18; the D gene could be TRBD1 or TRBD2 (5 bases each). The germline V gene has CDR1 KGHSH and CDR2 LQKENI. Trimming pared 0 bases from V and 2 bases from J, leaving 11 bases between. The CDR3 contains 15 residues. CDR3 sequence: CASSPPGRAAYEQYF. Here the CDR3 DNA reads TGTGCCAGCTCACCACCGGGGCGAGCGGCCTACGAGCAGTACTTC.

This chain connects TRBV19 to TRBJ1-1; no clear D gene. V was cut by 4 bases and J by 1 base, with 7 bases left in between. CDR1 and CDR2 (germline): LNHDA, SQIVND (reference sequence). The CDR3 spans 13 residues. CDR3 nucleotide sequence: TGTGCCAGTAGTACACACCCGAACACTGAAGCTTTCTTT. It encodes CASSTHPNTEAFF.

The V gene is TRBV7-6, the J gene TRBJ1-5; D uncertain. Trimming shortened V by 2 bases and J by 0 bases, and 8 bases separated the two germline ends. Germline-derived CDR1 and CDR2 are SGHVS and FNYEAQ. The CDR3 is 15 amino acids. CDR3 in amino acids: CASSLRTDSNQPQHF. CDR3 DNA sequence: TGTGCCAGCAGCTTAAGGACCGATAGCAATCAGCCCCAGCATTTT.

The genes are TRBV10-3 and TRBJ1-1; TRBD1 might be the D (5 bases). The CDR3 is 14 residues long. The V gene's germline CDR1 is ENHRY and CDR2 SYGVKD. The V gene lost 6 bases and the J gene lost 8 bases, with 19 bases spanning the gap. In nucleotides, the CDR3 is TGTGCCATCAGCAAGGGAGGGGTTGATATGGAAGCTTTCTTT. Protein: CAISKGGVDMEAFF.

V and J are TRBV2 and TRBJ1-2; perhaps TRBD1 as D (5 bases). V gave up 6 bases and J gave up 3 bases, with 14 bases separating them. The CDR3 is 14 residues long. Germline lookup yields CDR1 SNHLY and CDR2 FYNNEI. In nucleotides, the CDR3 is TGTGCCAGCAGCCAGCAGCAGGGCGACTATGGCTACACCTTC. Protein sequence: CASSQQQGDYGYTF.

The J gene is TRBJ2-7, the V gene TRBV4-1; tentatively, D is TRBD2 (5 bases). The CDR3 covers 13 residues. Germline CDR1 is MGHRA and CDR2 is YSYEKL. Trimming left V 3 bases short and J 4 bases short, with 10 bases between. Written as DNA, the CDR3 is TGCGCCAGCAGCCAGAGGGTAGGGTACGAGCAGTACTTC. Protein sequence: CASSQRVGYEQYF.

The chain has TRBV5-4 and TRBJ2-5, with D uncertain. The V and J ends lost 1 base and 2 bases respectively, with 9 bases between them. Germline CDR1 SGHNT, CDR2 YYREEE (reference sequence). CDR3 length: 14 residues. The CDR3 sequence is CASSLTPIQETQYF. CDR3 DNA: TGTGCCAGCAGCTTGACGCCGATTCAAGAGACCCAGTACTTC.

The gene calls are TRBV6-1 and TRBJ2-5; D is perhaps TRBD1 or TRBD2 (5 bases each). V lost 7 bases to trimming and J lost 1 base, with 16 bases between them. The CDR3 has 15 residues. CDR1 and CDR2 from the germline V gene are MNHNS and SASEGT. CDR3 amino acids: CASMMAGAFQETQYF. In nucleotides, the CDR3 is TGTGCCAGCATGATGGCCGGGGCGTTCCAAGAGACCCAGTACTTC.

This clone was counted once. The DNA for the CDR3 is TGTGCCAGCAGCTTAGGGCAGGGGCAAGAGACCCAGTACTTC. This codes for CASSLGQGQETQYF. The chain employs TRBV7-8 and TRBJ2-5; maybe TRBD1 (6 bases). The germline V and J ends were trimmed by 1 base and 2 bases, with 8 bases remaining between them. The CDR3 loop spans 14 amino acids. Germline V gene lookup returns CDR1 SGHVS and CDR2 FQNEAQ. Supplemented by reference TRBV7-8 and TRBJ2-5, the full variable domain reads GAGVSQSPRYKVAKRGQDVALRCDPISGHVSLFWYQQALGQGPEFLTYFQNEAQLDKSGLPSDRFFAERPEGSVSTLKIQRTQQEDSAVYLCASSLGQGQETQYFGPGTRLLVL.

This chain links TRBV6-6 with TRBJ2-5; TRBD1 matches 7 bases. Germline trimming cut 5 bases from V and 7 bases from J; bases unmatched to any gene: 7. This CDR3 contains 13 residues. Germline CDR1 reads MNHNY; CDR2 reads SVGAGI (reference sequence). CDR3 nucleotides: TGTGCCAGCAGTGGCACAGGGGTGGGGACCCAGTACTTC. Translating gives CASSGTGVGTQYF.

This chain uses TRBV28 with TRBJ1-2, with 7 positions matching TRBD1. The V gene's germline CDR1 is MDHEN and CDR2 SYDVKM. This CDR3 spans 13 amino acids. J was trimmed by 7 bases and V by 3 bases; bases with no gene match: 5. Here the CDR3 reads CASSLGQRRGYTF. In DNA form, the CDR3 reads TGTGCCAGCAGTTTGGGACAGCGGCGTGGCTACACCTTC.

This clone showed up just once. Here the CDR3 reads CASSPGHLNTGELFF. DNA for the CDR3: TGTGCCAGCAGCCCGGGACACTTGAACACCGGGGAGCTGTTTTTT. The V and J genes are TRBV5-4 and TRBJ2-2, with a weak D call TRBD1 (6 bases). Germline loops: CDR1 SGHNT, CDR2 YYREEE (reference sequence). CDR3 length equals 15 residues. V lost 4 bases to trimming and J lost 1 base, with 11 bases between them.

The rearrangement joins TRBV2 to TRBJ2-3; 8 bases are shared with TRBD1. The CDR3 has 13 residues. J was trimmed by 6 bases and V by 4 bases; bases with no gene match: 3. From germline, CDR1 is SNHLY and CDR2 FYNNEI. The CDR3 DNA reads as TGTGCCAGCAGTGGTTACAGGGGGGATACGCAGTATTTT. Its protein is CASSGYRGDTQYF.

This chain joins TRBV20-1 and TRBJ2-1; D is undetermined. The germline CDR1 and CDR2 sequences are DFQATT and SNEGSKA (reference sequence). The CDR3 runs to 10 residues. The V end was cut by 6 bases, the J end by 12 bases, with 12 bases between. CDR3 DNA: TGCAGTGCCAAGGAAACCCGGCAGTTCTTC. It translates to CSAKETRQFF.

The chain has TRBV10-3 and TRBJ2-1; 13 bases are a match to TRBD2. The trim removed 7 bases at V and 6 bases at J, leaving 6 bases unmatched. Looked up from germline, CDR1 is ENHRY and CDR2 is SYGVKD. The CDR3 is 15 residues long. The CDR3, as DNA: TGTGCCATCACCAGGACTAGCGGGAGTCGCAATGAGCAGTTCTTC. Translated: CAITRTSGSRNEQFF.